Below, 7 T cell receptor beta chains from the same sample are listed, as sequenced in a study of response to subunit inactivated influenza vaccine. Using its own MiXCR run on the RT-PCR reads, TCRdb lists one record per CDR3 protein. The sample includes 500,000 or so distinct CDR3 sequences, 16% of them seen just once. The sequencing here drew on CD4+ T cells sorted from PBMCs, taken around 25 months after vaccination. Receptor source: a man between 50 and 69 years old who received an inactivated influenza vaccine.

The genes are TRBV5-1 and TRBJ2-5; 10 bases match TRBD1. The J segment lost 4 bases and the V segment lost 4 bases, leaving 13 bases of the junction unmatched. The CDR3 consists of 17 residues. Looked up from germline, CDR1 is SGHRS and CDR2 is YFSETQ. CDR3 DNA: TGCGCCAGCAGCCGGGGGATGACAGGGGGCTCTGGAGAGACCCAGTACTTC. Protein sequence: CASSRGMTGGSGETQYF.

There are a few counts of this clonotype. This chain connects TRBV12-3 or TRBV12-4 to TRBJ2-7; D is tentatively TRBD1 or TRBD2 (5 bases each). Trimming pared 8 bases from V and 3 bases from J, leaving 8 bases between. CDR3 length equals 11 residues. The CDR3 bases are TGTGCCAGCGGGGACCACTACGAGCAGTACTTC. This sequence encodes CASGDHYEQYF.

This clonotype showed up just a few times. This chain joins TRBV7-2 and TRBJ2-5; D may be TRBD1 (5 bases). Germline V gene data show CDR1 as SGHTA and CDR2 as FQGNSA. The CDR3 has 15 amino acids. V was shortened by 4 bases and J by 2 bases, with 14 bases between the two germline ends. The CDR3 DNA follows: TGTGCCAGCAGCTCACGTGTATCAGGGCAAGAGACCCAGTACTTC. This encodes CASSSRVSGQETQYF. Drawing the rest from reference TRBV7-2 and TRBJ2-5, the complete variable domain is GAGVSQSPSNKVTEKGKDVELRCDPISGHTALYWYRQSLGQGLEFLIYFQGNSAPDKSGLPSDRFSAERTGGSVSTLTIQRTQQEDSAVYLCASSSRVSGQETQYFGPGTRLLVL.

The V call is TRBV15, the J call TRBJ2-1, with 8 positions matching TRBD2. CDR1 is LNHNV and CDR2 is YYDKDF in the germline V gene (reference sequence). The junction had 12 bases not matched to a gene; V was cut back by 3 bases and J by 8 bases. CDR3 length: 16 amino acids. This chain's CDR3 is CATSRLGGGLTDEQFF. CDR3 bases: TGTGCCACCAGCAGGCTTGGCGGGGGGCTTACGGATGAGCAGTTCTTC.

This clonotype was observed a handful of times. CDR3 nucleotides: TGTGCCAGCAGTCAACGTCCAACTAGCGGGAGTAATACCGGGGAGCTGTTTTTT. Translating gives CASSQRPTSGSNTGELFF. The J gene is TRBJ2-2, the V gene TRBV27, with TRBD2 matching over 11 bases. The V and J ends lost 5 bases and 5 bases, in that order; junction bases with no gene match: 13. Germline V lookup: CDR1 MNHEY, CDR2 SMNVEV (reference sequence). CDR3 length: 18 residues.

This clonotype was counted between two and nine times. The CDR3 region has the DNA TGCAGTGCTAGAGAACTAGCGCCCAGCTCCTACAATGAGCAGTTCTTC. Its protein product is CSARELAPSSYNEQFF. The V gene is TRBV20-1, the J gene TRBJ2-1, with TRBD2 identical over 7 bases. Germline assignment: CDR1 DFQATT and CDR2 SNEGSKA (reference sequence). J was trimmed by 0 bases and V by 0 bases; bases with no gene match: 5. This CDR3 comprises 16 residues.

This CDR3 reads CAWNQGPYGYTF. DNA of the CDR3: TGTGCCTGGAACCAGGGGCCCTATGGCTACACCTTC. The V gene is TRBV30, the J gene TRBJ1-2, with TRBD1 as a possible D gene (6 bases). Germline CDR1 is GTSNPN and CDR2 is SVGIG (reference sequence). The CDR3 covers 12 residues. V dropped 4 bases and J dropped 4 bases, with 10 bases sitting between them.